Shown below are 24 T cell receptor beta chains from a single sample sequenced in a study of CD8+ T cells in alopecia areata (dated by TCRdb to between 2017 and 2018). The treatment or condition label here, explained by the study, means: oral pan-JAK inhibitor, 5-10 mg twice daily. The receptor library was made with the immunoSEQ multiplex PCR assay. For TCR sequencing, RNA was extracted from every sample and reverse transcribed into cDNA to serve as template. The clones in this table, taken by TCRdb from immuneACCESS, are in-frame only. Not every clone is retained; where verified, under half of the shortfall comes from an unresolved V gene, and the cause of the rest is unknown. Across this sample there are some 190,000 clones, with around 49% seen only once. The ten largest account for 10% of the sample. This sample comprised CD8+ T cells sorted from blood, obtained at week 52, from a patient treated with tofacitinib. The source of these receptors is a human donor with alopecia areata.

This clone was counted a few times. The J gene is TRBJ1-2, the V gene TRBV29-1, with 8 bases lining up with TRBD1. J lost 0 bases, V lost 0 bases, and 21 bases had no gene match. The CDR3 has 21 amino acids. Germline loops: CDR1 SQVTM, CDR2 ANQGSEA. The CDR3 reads CSVEDLQGAGQIHYPNYGYTF. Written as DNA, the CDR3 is TGCAGCGTTGAAGATCTCCAGGGGGCTGGTCAAATACATTACCCTAACTATGGCTACACCTTC.

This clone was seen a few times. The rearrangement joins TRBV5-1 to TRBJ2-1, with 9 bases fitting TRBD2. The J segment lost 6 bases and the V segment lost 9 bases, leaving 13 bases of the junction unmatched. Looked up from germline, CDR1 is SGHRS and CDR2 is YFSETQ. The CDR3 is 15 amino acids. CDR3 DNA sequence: TGCGCCACCATGACCGGGACTAGCCTCTTCAATGAGCAGTTCTTC. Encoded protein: CATMTGTSLFNEQFF.

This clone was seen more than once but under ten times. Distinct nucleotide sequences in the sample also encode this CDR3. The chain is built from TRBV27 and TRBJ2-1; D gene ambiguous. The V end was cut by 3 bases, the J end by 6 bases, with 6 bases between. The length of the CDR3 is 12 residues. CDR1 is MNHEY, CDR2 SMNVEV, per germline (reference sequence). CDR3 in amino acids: CASSFRGNEQFF. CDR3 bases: TGTGCCAGCAGTTTCCGCGGCAATGAGCAGTTCTTC.

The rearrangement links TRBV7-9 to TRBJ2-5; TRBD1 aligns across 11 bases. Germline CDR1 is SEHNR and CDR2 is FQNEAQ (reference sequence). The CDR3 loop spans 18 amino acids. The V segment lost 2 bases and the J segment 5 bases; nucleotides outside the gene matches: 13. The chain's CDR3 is CASSLRRPGQGDEETQYF. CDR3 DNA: TGTGCCAGCAGCTTAAGGCGGCCGGGACAGGGGGATGAGGAGACCCAGTACTTC.

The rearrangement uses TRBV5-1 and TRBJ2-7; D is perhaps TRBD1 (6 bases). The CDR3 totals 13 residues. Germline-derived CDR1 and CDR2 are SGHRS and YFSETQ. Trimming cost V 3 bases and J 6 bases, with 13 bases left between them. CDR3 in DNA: TGCGCCAGCAGCTCAACAGGGTATGGCGAGCAGTACTTC. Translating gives CASSSTGYGEQYF. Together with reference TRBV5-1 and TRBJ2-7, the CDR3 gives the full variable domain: KAGVTQTPRYLIKTRGQQVTLSCSPISGHRSVSWYQQTPGQGLQFLFEYFSETQRNKGNFPGRFSGRQFSNSRSEMNVSTLELGDSALYLCASSSTGYGEQYFGPGTRLTVT.

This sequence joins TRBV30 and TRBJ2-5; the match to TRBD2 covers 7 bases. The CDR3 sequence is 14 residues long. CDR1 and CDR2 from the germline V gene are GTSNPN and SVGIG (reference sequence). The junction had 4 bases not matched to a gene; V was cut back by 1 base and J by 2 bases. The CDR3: CAWSERGAQETQYF. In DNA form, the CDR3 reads TGTGCCTGGAGTGAGCGGGGTGCTCAAGAGACCCAGTACTTC.

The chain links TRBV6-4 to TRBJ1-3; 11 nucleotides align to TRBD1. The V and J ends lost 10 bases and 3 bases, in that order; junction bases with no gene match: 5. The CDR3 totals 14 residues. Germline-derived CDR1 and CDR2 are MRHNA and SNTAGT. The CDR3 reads CAIRTGGFGNTIYF. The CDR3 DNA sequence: TGTGCCATCCGGACAGGGGGCTTTGGAAACACCATATATTTT.

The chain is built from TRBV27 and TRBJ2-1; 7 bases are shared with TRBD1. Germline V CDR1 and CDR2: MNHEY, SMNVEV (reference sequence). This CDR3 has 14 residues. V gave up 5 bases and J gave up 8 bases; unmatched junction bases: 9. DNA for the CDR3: TGTGCCAGCAGTCCTCGGGACAGCAGGGATGAGCAGTTCTTC. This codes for CASSPRDSRDEQFF.

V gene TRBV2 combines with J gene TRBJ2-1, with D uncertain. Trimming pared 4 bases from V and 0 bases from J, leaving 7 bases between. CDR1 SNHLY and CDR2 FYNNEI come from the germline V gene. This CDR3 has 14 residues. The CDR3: CASSAQRSYNEQFF. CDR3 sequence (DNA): TGTGCCAGCAGTGCCCAGCGCTCCTACAATGAGCAGTTCTTC.

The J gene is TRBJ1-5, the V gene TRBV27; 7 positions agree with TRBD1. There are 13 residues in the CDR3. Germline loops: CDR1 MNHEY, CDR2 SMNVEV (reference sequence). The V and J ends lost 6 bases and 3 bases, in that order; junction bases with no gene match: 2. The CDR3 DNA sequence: TGTGCCAGCAGACAGGGGTCCAATCAGCCCCAGCATTTT. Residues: CASRQGSNQPQHF.

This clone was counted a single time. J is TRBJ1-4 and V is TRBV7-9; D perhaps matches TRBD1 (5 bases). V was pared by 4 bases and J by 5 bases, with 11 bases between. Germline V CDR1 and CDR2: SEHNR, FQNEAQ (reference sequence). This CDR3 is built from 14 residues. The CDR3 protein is CASSWGTGNEKLFF. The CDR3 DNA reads TGTGCCAGCAGCTGGGGGACTGGAAATGAAAAACTGTTTTTT.

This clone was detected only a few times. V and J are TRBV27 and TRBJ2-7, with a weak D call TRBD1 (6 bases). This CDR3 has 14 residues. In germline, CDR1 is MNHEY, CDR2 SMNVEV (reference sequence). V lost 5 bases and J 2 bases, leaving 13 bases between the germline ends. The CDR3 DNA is TGTGCCAGCAGTCTCGAGGGGGTCCCCTACGAGCAGTACTTC. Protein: CASSLEGVPYEQYF.

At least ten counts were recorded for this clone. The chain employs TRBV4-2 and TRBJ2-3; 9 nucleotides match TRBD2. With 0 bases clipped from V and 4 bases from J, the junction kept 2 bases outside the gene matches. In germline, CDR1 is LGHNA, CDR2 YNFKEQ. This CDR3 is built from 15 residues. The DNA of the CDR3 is TGTGCCAGCAGCCAAGAGCGGGGGGGCTCAGATACGCAGTATTTT. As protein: CASSQERGGSDTQYF.

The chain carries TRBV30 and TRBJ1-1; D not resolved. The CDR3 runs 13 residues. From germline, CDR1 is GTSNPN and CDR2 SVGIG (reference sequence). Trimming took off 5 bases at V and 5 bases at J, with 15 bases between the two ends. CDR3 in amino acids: CAWLPPGSTEAFF. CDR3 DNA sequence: TGTGCCTGGCTCCCCCCGGGTTCGACTGAAGCTTTCTTT.

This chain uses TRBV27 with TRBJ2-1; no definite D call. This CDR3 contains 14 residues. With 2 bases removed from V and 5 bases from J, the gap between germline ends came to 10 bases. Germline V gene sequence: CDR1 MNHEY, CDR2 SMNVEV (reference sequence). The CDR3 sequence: CASSLRGVDNEQFF. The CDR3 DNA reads TGTGCCAGCAGTTTAAGAGGTGTTGACAATGAGCAGTTCTTC.

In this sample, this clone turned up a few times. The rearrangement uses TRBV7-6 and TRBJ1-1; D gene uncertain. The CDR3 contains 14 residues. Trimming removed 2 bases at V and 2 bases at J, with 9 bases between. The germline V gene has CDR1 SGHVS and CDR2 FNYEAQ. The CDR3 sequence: CASSLRVGNTEAFF. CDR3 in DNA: TGTGCCAGCAGCTTAAGAGTAGGAAACACTGAAGCTTTCTTT. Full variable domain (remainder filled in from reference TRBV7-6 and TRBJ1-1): GAGVSQSPRYKVTKRGQDVALRCDPISGHVSLYWYRQALGQGPEFLTYFNYEAQQDKSGLPNDRFSAERPEGSISTLTIQRTEQRDSAMYRCASSLRVGNTEAFFGQGTRLTVV.

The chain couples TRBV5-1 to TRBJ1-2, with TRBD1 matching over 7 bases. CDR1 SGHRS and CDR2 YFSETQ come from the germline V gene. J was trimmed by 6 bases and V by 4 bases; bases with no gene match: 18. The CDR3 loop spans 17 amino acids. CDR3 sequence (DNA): TGCGCCAGCAGCCCGGGACGAGGGGGCGCGGGTTCAGATGGCTACACCTTC. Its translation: CASSPGRGGAGSDGYTF.

CDR3 sequence reads: CASSLGISDTEAFF. The CDR3 DNA follows: TGCGCCAGCAGCCTGGGTATCTCGGACACTGAAGCTTTCTTT. The V and J genes are TRBV5-1 and TRBJ1-1; D uncertain. From germline, CDR1 is SGHRS and CDR2 YFSETQ. V was shortened by 4 bases and J by 3 bases, with 13 bases between the two germline ends. The CDR3 is made up of 14 amino acids.

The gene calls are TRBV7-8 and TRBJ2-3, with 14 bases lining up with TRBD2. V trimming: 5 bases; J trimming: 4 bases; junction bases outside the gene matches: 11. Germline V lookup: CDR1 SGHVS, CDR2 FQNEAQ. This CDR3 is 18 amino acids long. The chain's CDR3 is CASSPGLAGVTPPDTQYF. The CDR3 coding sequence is TGTGCCAGCAGCCCGGGACTAGCGGGGGTTACACCCCCAGATACGCAGTATTTT.

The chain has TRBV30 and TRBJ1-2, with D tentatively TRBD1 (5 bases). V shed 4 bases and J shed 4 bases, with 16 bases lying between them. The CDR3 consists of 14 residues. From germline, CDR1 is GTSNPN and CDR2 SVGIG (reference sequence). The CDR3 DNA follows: TGTGCCTGGATCTCCGGGACTGGGGGCTATGGCTACACCTTC. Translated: CAWISGTGGYGYTF.

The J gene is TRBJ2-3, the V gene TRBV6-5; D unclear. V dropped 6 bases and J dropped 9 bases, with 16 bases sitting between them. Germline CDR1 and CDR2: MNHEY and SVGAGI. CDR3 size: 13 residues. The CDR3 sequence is CASRVYGEDTQYF. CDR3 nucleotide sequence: TGTGCCAGCAGGGTGTATGGGGAAGACACGCAGTATTTT.

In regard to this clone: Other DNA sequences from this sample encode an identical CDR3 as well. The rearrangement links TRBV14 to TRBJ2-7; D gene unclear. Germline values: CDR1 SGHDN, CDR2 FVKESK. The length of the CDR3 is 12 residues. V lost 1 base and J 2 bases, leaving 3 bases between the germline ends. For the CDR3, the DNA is TGTGCCAGCAGCCAAGGCACCTACGAGCAGTACTTC. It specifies CASSQGTYEQYF.

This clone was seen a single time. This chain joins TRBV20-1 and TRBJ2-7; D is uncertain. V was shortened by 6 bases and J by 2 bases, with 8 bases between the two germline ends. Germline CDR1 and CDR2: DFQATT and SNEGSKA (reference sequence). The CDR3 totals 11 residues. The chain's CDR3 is CSAPLTYEQYF. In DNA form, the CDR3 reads TGCAGTGCCCCCCTAACCTACGAGCAGTACTTC.

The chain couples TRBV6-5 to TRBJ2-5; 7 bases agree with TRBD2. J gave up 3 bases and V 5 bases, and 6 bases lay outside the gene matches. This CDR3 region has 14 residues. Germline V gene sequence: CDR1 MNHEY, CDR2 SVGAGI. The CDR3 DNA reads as TGTGCCAGCAGTGTCCGGGACTACAAAGAGACCCAGTACTTC. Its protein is CASSVRDYKETQYF.